This T cell receptor (beta chain) was sequenced for a study of metastatic and nonmetastatic thyroid tumors. Study-wide context: Repertoire comparisons spanned blood and tumor or nodule tissue from malignant and benign thyroid patients.

In its sample, this clone was seen many times. Every patient was untreated before thyroid surgery. CDR3 length: 13 residues. Between the trimmed V and J ends, which lost 2 bases and 4 bases, there was a span of 8 bases. Germline CDR1 and CDR2: MNHNY and SVGAGI (reference sequence). TCRdb reanalyzed the PCR reads via MiXCR. Of roughly 12,000 clones in the sample, approximately 35% are singletons; the top ten hold about 10%. This receptor was taken from a female donor with papillary thyroid cancer or a benign thyroid nodule (not recorded which). Some clones in this sample may be carry-over from other donors' samples. Material: tumor tissue. J is TRBJ1-1 and V is TRBV6-6; TRBD1 might be the D (6 bases). The CDR3 DNA follows: TGTGCCAGCAGTTACCTACAGGGCACTGAAGCTTTCTTT. It encodes CASSYLQGTEAFF.